Each of the 22 T cell receptor beta chains below was sequenced from the same sample in a study. From the 5' RACE reads, TCRdb called clonotypes with MiXCR, one entry per CDR3 protein. The sample holds about 64,000 distinct CDR3 sequences, approximately 23% seen once. Sequencing was performed on memory CD4+ T cells sorted from a lymph node. Subset here: memory CD4+ T cells, CD4+CD45RO+CD25-. These receptors all come from a female donor with breast cancer.

This clonotype was seen only a few times. This rearrangement joins TRBV11-3 to TRBJ1-2; maybe TRBD1 (5 bases). Per germline, CDR1 SGHNT and CDR2 YENEEA. V shed 4 bases and J shed 4 bases, with 16 bases lying between them. The CDR3 is 15 amino acids. The CDR3 loop is CASSSDSQGLYGYTF. In DNA form, the CDR3 reads TGTGCCAGCAGCTCCGACAGCCAAGGACTCTATGGCTACACCTTC.

This clonotype was seen a few times. The genes are TRBV7-2 and TRBJ1-1, with D possibly TRBD1 on 6 matching bases. Per the germline V gene, CDR1 is SGHTA and CDR2 is FQGNSA. The CDR3 length is 13 residues. Trimming removed 8 bases at V and 4 bases at J, with 14 bases between. The CDR3 region is CASGDRTATEAFF. In nucleotides, the CDR3 is TGTGCCAGCGGAGATCGGACAGCCACTGAAGCTTTCTTT.

This clonotype turned up a few times. The CDR3 DNA reads TGCGCCAGCAGCCAAGCTAGCGGGGGGGCCTCCTACGAGCAGTACTTC. It translates to CASSQASGGASYEQYF. This chain links TRBV4-1 with TRBJ2-7, with TRBD2 identical over 12 bases. Germline lookup yields CDR1 MGHRA and CDR2 YSYEKL. Trimming cost V 1 base and J 0 bases; bases outside gene matches: 1. The CDR3 loop spans 16 amino acids.

This clonotype was picked up many times. The chain uses TRBV20-1 and TRBJ1-2; TRBD1 is a possible D gene (6 bases). V was clipped by 4 bases and J by 8 bases, with 17 bases between them. The CDR3 has 13 amino acids. Germline CDR1 is DFQATT and CDR2 is SNEGSKA (reference sequence). The CDR3 nucleotides are TGCAGTGCTACCCCCGGAAACAGGGAAGGCTACACCTTC. As protein: CSATPGNREGYTF.

This clonotype was observed a handful of times. The CDR3 protein is CASSYDRVNLGELFF. CDR3 DNA: TGTGCCAGCAGCTATGACAGGGTCAACCTCGGGGAGCTGTTTTTT. The gene calls are TRBV7-2 and TRBJ2-2; TRBD1 agrees at 7 bases. This CDR3 contains 15 residues. CDR1 and CDR2 (germline): SGHTA, FQGNSA. Unmatched junction bases numbered 9, after V lost 4 bases and J lost 7 bases. Full variable domain (missing parts from reference TRBV7-2 and TRBJ2-2): GAGVSQSPSNKVTEKGKDVELRCDPISGHTALYWYRQSLGQGLEFLIYFQGNSAPDKSGLPSDRFSAERTGGSVSTLTIQRTQQEDSAVYLCASSYDRVNLGELFFGEGSRLTVL.

The V and J genes are TRBV9 and TRBJ2-7, with TRBD2 identical over 9 bases. From germline, CDR1 is SGDLS and CDR2 YYNGEE. There are 16 residues in the CDR3. The trim removed 0 bases at V and 3 bases at J, leaving 7 bases unmatched. The CDR3, as DNA: TGTGCCAGCAGCGTAGGGCTAGCGGGGAGAGGCTACGAGCAGTACTTC. It is translated as CASSVGLAGRGYEQYF.

This clonotype was seen only a few times. The chain recombines TRBV4-3 with TRBJ2-6; no reliable D call. The CDR3 has 15 amino acids. With 4 bases removed from V and 0 bases from J, the gap between germline ends came to 7 bases. Germline CDR1 LGHNA, CDR2 YSLEER. As DNA, the CDR3 is TGCGCCAGCAGCCCTGTACCCTCTGGGGCCAACGTCCTGACTTTC. It yields the protein CASSPVPSGANVLTF.

This clonotype was recorded a few times. This CDR3 reads CASSTRVRQVVYGYTF. The CDR3 region has the DNA TGTGCCAGCAGCACTAGGGTGAGGCAGGTGGTCTATGGCTACACCTTC. The rearrangement links TRBV12-3 or TRBV12-4 to TRBJ1-2; D gene unclear. The CDR3 sequence is 16 residues long. Trimming cost V 6 bases and J 4 bases, with 21 bases left between them.

This clonotype came up a few times. The V gene is TRBV4-2, the J gene TRBJ1-5, with D uncertain. Trimming left V 4 bases short and J 4 bases short, with 11 bases between. CDR3 length: 14 amino acids. Germline CDR1 LGHNA, CDR2 YNFKEQ. The CDR3 DNA reads as TGTGCCAGCAGCCCCCCCCGGAGTAATCAGCCCCAGCATTTT. This codes for CASSPPRSNQPQHF.

This clonotype came up many times. The chain uses TRBV5-1 and TRBJ1-4; TRBD1 might be the D (5 bases). CDR1 is SGHRS and CDR2 is YFSETQ in the germline V gene. CDR3 length: 14 residues. Trimming took off 0 bases at V and 7 bases at J, with 10 bases between the two ends. CDR3 in DNA: TGCGCCAGCAGCTTGGATCAGGGATCTGAAAAACTGTTTTTT. This codes for CASSLDQGSEKLFF.

This clonotype was seen only a few times. The V gene is TRBV12-3 or TRBV12-4, the J gene TRBJ2-2; D uncertain. The V end lost 2 bases, the J end lost 2 bases, and 9 bases lay between the germline ends. CDR3 length: 15 amino acids. The CDR3 spells CASSLRQSNTGELFF. As DNA, the CDR3 is TGTGCCAGCAGTTTAAGGCAGTCAAACACCGGGGAGCTGTTTTTT.

This clonotype has just a few counts. The chain combines TRBV20-1 with TRBJ2-4; 8 bases match TRBD1. The CDR3 has 14 residues. V was clipped by 5 bases and J by 7 bases; unmatched bases: 10. Per germline, CDR1 DFQATT and CDR2 SNEGSKA (reference sequence). In DNA, the CDR3 is TGCAGTGCTTTTAGGCGGACAGGGATGAACATTCAGTACTTC. It encodes CSAFRRTGMNIQYF.

This clonotype occurred a few times. CDR3 sequence (DNA): TGTGCCAGCAGCGACCGGACAGGGAACTACGAGCAGTACTTC. It encodes CASSDRTGNYEQYF. The V and J genes are TRBV7-2 and TRBJ2-7; 8 bases line up with TRBD1. V gave up 5 bases and J gave up 3 bases; unmatched junction bases: 6. The germline CDR1 and CDR2 sequences are SGHTA and FQGNSA. The CDR3 loop spans 14 amino acids.

This chain uses TRBV7-2 with TRBJ2-7, with D tentatively TRBD2 (6 bases). CDR3 length equals 13 residues. V was shortened by 3 bases and J by 6 bases, with 12 bases between the two germline ends. Per germline, CDR1 SGHTA and CDR2 FQGNSA. The CDR3 coding sequence is TGTGCCAGCAGCTTCCGACTTAGCGGCGAGCAGTACTTC. This sequence encodes CASSFRLSGEQYF.

This chain joins TRBV5-5 and TRBJ1-2, with D perhaps TRBD1 (6 bases). The CDR3 spans 16 residues. The germline V and J ends were trimmed by 0 bases and 0 bases, with 12 bases remaining between them. Germline values: CDR1 SGHKS, CDR2 YYEKEE (reference sequence). The CDR3 DNA reads TGTGCCAGCAGCTTGGGCCAGGGGATCACTAACTATGGCTACACCTTC. Its translation is CASSLGQGITNYGYTF.

The chain employs TRBV13 and TRBJ1-6, with D hard to call. The germline gives CDR1 PRHDT, CDR2 FYEKMQ (reference sequence). The CDR3 loop spans 19 amino acids. The V end was cut by 6 bases, the J end by 4 bases, with 25 bases between. The CDR3 loop is CASRPRRSLAGRYNSPLHF. CDR3 DNA sequence: TGTGCCAGCAGACCACGCCGATCGTTGGCGGGGAGGTATAATTCACCCCTCCACTTT.

This clonotype was detected a few times. CDR3 region: CASRDRTSGSGGQYF. The CDR3, as DNA: TGTGCCAGCAGGGACCGGACTAGCGGGAGCGGTGGGCAGTACTTC. The chain uses TRBV2 and TRBJ2-7; 13 bases are a match to TRBD2. Germline trimming cut 6 bases from V and 9 bases from J; bases unmatched to any gene: 11. CDR1 is SNHLY and CDR2 is FYNNEI in the germline V gene. The CDR3 is 15 residues long.

The chain combines TRBV5-1 with TRBJ2-1; D might be TRBD2 (6 bases). Germline loops: CDR1 SGHRS, CDR2 YFSETQ. Trimming removed 4 bases at V and 11 bases at J, with 10 bases between. There are 11 residues in the CDR3. The CDR3 DNA reads TGCGCCAGCAGCACCGGGAGAAAGCAGTTCTTC. Its protein is CASSTGRKQFF.

Concerning this clonotype: Possible read error: a much larger clone is one base away. V is TRBV10-3 and J is TRBJ1-2, with D hard to call. The CDR3 is made up of 13 amino acids. Per germline, CDR1 ENHRY and CDR2 SYGVKD. The V gene lost 3 bases and the J gene lost 3 bases, with 8 bases spanning the gap. CDR3 region: CAISDNRDYGYTF. In nucleotides, the CDR3 is TGTGCCATCAGTGATAACAGAGACTATGGCTACACCTTC.

The V and J genes are TRBV24-1 and TRBJ1-5, with D possibly TRBD1 on 6 matching bases. Trimming stripped 2 bases from V and 6 bases from J, with 10 bases between. The CDR3 consists of 14 residues. The germline CDR1 and CDR2 sequences are KGHDR and SFDVKD. In nucleotides, the CDR3 is TGTGCCACCAGTGATTCACTAGGGGGTCAGCCCCAGCATTTT. Its translation: CATSDSLGGQPQHF.

The chain recombines TRBV20-1 with TRBJ2-7; no clear D gene. CDR3 length equals 14 residues. Germline V gene data show CDR1 as DFQATT and CDR2 as SNEGSKA (reference sequence). The V and J ends lost 0 bases and 3 bases respectively, with 12 bases between them. CDR3 DNA: TGCAGTGCTAGAGATATGAGCTATAACTACGAGCAGTACTTC. It encodes CSARDMSYNYEQYF.

The table lists this clonotype with a few counts. The J gene is TRBJ2-1, the V gene TRBV7-9; 7 bases match TRBD1. The V gene's germline CDR1 is SEHNR and CDR2 FQNEAQ (reference sequence). The CDR3 has 15 amino acids. V shed 7 bases, J shed 3 bases, and the junction held 9 bases outside the gene matches. CDR3 residues: CASNNDREFYNEQFF. The CDR3 coding sequence is TGTGCCAGCAACAACGACAGGGAATTCTACAATGAGCAGTTCTTC. Using reference TRBV7-9 and TRBJ2-1 for the parts outside the CDR3, the full variable domain is DTGVSQNPRHKITKRGQNVTFRCDPISEHNRLYWYRQTLGQGPEFLTYFQNEAQLEKSRLLSDRFSAERPKGSFSTLEIQRTEQGDSAMYLCASNNDREFYNEQFFGPGTRLTVL.